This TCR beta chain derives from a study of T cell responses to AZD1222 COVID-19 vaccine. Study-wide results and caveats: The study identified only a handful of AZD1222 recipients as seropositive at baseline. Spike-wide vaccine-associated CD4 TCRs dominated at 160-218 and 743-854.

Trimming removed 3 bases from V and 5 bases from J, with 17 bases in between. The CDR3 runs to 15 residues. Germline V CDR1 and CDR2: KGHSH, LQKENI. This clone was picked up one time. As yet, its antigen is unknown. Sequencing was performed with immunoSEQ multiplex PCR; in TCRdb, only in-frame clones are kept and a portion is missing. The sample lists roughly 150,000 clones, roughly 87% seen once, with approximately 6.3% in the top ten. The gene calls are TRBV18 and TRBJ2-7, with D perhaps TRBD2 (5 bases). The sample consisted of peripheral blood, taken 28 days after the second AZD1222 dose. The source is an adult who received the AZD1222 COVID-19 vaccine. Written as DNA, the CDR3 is TGTGCCAGCTCACCCGAGTCCGCGGGCGTCCACGAGCAGTACTTC. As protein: CASSPESAGVHEQYF.